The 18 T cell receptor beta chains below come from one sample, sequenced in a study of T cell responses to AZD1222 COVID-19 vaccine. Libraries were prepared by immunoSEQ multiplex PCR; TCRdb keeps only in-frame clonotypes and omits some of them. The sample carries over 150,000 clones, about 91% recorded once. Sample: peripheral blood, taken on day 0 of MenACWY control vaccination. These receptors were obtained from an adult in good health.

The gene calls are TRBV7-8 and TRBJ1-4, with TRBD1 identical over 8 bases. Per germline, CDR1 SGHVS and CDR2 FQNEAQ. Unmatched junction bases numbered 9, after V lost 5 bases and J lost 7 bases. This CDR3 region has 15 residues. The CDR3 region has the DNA TGTGCCAGCAGCGCCACCGGGACAGGAAGTGAAAAACTGTTTTTT. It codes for CASSATGTGSEKLFF.

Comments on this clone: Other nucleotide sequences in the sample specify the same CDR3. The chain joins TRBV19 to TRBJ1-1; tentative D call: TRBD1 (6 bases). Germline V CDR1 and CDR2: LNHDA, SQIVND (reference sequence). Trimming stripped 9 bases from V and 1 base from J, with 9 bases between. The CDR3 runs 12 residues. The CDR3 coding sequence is TGTGCCAGCTCCAGGGGGAACACTGAAGCTTTCTTT. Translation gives CASSRGNTEAFF. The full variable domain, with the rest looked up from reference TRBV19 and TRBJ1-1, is DGGITQSPKYLFRKEGQNVTLSCEQNLNHDAMYWYRQDPGQGLRLIYYSQIVNDFQKGDIAEGYSVSREKKESFPLTVTSAQKNPTAFYLCASSRGNTEAFFGQGTRLTVV.

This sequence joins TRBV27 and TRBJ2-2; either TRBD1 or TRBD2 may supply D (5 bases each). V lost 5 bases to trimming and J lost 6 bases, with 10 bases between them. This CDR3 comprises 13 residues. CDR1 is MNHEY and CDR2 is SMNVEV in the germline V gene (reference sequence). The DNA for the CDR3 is TGTGCCAGCAGTATCCGGGGCGCCGGGGAGCTGTTTTTT. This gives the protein CASSIRGAGELFF.

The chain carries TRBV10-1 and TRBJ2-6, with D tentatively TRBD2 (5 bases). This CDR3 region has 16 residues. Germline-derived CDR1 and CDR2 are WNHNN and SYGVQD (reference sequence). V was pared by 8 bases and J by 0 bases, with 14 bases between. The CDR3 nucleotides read TGCGCCAGCGGAGGCACTGCCCCCTCTGGGGCCAACGTCCTGACTTTC. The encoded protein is CASGGTAPSGANVLTF.

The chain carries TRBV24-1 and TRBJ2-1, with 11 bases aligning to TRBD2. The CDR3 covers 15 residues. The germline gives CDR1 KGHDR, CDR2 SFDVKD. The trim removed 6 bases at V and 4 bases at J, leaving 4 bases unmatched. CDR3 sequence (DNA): TGTGCCACCAGTCCGACTAGCGGGGCGTACAATGAGCAGTTCTTC. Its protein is CATSPTSGAYNEQFF.

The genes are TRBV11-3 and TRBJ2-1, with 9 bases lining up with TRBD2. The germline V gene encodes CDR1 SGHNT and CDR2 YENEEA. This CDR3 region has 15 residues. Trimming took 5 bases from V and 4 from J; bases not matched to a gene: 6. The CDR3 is CASSGTSGRYNEQFF. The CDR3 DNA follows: TGTGCCAGCAGCGGTACGAGCGGGAGGTACAATGAGCAGTTCTTC.

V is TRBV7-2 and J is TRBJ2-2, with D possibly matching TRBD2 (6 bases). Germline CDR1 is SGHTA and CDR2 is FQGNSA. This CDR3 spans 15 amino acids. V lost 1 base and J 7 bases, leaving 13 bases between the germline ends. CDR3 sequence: CASSLVRERVGELFF. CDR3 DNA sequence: TGTGCCAGCAGCTTAGTACGGGAGAGGGTCGGGGAGCTGTTTTTT.

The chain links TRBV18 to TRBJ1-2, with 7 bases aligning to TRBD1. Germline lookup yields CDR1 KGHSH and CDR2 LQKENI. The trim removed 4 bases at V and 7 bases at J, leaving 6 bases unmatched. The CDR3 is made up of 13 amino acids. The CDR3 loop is CASSRGQSGGYTF. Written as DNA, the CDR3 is TGTGCCAGCTCACGGGGACAGTCAGGTGGCTACACCTTC.

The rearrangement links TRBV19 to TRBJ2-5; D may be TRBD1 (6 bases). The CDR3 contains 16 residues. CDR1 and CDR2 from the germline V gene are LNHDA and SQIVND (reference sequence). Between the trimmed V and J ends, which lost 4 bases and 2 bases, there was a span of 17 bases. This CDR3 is CASSTPRTVQQETQYF. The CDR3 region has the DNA TGTGCCAGTAGTACCCCCCGGACAGTCCAACAAGAGACCCAGTACTTC.

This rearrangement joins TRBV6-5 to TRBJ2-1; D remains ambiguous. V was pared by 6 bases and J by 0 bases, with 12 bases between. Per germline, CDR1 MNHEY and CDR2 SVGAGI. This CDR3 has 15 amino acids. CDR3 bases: TGTGCCAGCAGCATTGGTATTAGCTCCTACAATGAGCAGTTCTTC. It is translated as CASSIGISSYNEQFF.

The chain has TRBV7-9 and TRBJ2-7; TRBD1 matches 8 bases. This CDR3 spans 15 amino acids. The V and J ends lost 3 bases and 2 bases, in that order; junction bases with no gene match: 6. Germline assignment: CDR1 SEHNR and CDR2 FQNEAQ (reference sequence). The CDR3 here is CASSFIETGAYEQYF. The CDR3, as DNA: TGTGCCAGCAGCTTTATCGAGACAGGGGCCTACGAGCAGTACTTC.

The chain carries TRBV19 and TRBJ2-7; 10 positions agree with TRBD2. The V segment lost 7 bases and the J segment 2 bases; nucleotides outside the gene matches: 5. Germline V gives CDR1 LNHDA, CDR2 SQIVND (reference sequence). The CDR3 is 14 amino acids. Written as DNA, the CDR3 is TGTGCCAGTACCCCAGCGGGAGGGGCCTACGAGCAGTACTTC. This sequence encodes CASTPAGGAYEQYF.

CDR3 in amino acids: CATSDFGRNSNQPQHF. As DNA, the CDR3 is TGTGCCACCAGTGATTTCGGACGGAATAGCAATCAGCCCCAGCATTTT. V and J are TRBV24-1 and TRBJ1-5; D is ambiguous. The ends were cut back, 1 base at V and 0 bases at J, with 9 bases in the middle. CDR1 is KGHDR and CDR2 is SFDVKD in the germline V gene. The CDR3 is 16 amino acids.

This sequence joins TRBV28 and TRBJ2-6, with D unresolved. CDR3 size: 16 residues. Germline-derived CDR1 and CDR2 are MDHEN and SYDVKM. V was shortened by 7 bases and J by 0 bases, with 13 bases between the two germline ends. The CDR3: CASTGFPFSGANVLTF. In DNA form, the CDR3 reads TGTGCCAGCACCGGGTTCCCCTTCTCTGGGGCCAACGTCCTGACTTTC. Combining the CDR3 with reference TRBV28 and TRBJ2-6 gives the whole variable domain DVKVTQSSRYLVKRTGEKVFLECVQDMDHENMFWYRQDPGLGLRLIYFSYDVKMKEKGDIPEGYSVSREKKERFSLILESASTNQTSMYLCASTGFPFSGANVLTFGAGSRLTVL.

In DNA form, the CDR3 reads TGTGCCAGCAGCTTAGGACTCCCGGGCCTCTACGAGCAGTACTTC. It specifies CASSLGLPGLYEQYF. This sequence joins TRBV7-3 and TRBJ2-7; weak D call: TRBD2 (5 bases). This CDR3 comprises 15 residues. V was shortened by 2 bases and J by 3 bases, with 14 bases between the two germline ends. The germline V gene has CDR1 SGHTA and CDR2 FQGTGA.

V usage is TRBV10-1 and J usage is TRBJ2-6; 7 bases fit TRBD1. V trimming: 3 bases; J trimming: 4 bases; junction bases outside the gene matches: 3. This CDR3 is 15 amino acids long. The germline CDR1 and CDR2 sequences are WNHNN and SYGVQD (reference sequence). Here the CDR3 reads CASSDTGAGANVLTF. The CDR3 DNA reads TGCGCCAGCAGTGATACAGGGGCGGGGGCCAACGTCCTGACTTTC.

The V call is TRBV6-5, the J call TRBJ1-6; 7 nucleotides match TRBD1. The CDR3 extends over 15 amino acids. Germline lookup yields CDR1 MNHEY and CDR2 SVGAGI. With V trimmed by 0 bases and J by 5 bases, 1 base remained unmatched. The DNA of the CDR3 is TGTGCCAGCAGTTACTCCGACAGGGATAATTCACCCCTCCACTTT. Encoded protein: CASSYSDRDNSPLHF.

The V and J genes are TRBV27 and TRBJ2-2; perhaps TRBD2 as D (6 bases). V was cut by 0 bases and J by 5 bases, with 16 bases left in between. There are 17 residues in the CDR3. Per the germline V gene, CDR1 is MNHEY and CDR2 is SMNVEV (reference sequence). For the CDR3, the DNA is TGTGCCAGCAGTTTATCGCCTCAGGGACTTTTGACCGGGGAGCTGTTTTTT. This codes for CASSLSPQGLLTGELFF.